The next 26 T cell receptor beta chains were all read from a single sample in a study of blood T cell repertoires in COVID-19. Method: immunoSEQ multiplex PCR; TCRdb's copy keeps in-frame clones and lacks some. The sample holds around 150,000 clones; 75% to 90% are singletons and the top ten take 3.5% to 5%. The sequenced material came from peripheral blood. All receptors derive from a woman aged 55-70 years with active or convalescent COVID-19.

V is TRBV5-6 and J is TRBJ2-1; D possibly corresponds to TRBD1 (6 bases). Germline CDR1 and CDR2: SGHDT and YYEEEE. Deletions cut 1 base from V and 3 bases from J, with 11 bases between. This CDR3 has 15 residues. CDR3 bases: TGTGCCAGCAGCTTGAAGGGACAAGACTACAATGAGCAGTTCTTC. Its protein product is CASSLKGQDYNEQFF.

In this sample, this clone turned up once. J is TRBJ1-1 and V is TRBV6-2 or TRBV6-3; a possible D gene is TRBD1 (6 bases). CDR1 and CDR2 (germline): MNHEY, SVGEGT. V lost 4 bases to trimming and J lost 3 bases, with 12 bases between them. This CDR3 spans 14 amino acids. Written as DNA, the CDR3 is TGTGCCAGCAGTTTAATGGGGGCCGACACTGAAGCTTTCTTT. It yields the protein CASSLMGADTEAFF.

The gene calls are TRBV6-5 and TRBJ1-2; TRBD1 agrees at 8 bases. This CDR3 contains 14 residues. V dropped 6 bases and J dropped 8; count of bases not matched to a gene: 11. Per germline, CDR1 MNHEY and CDR2 SVGAGI. This chain's CDR3 is CASRPDRDLGGYTF. CDR3 DNA: TGTGCCAGCAGACCGGACAGGGATCTAGGCGGCTACACCTTC.

J is TRBJ1-4 and V is TRBV7-8; D uncertain. Deletions cut 2 bases from V and 1 base from J, with 17 bases between. CDR1 and CDR2 from the germline V gene are SGHVS and FQNEAQ. This CDR3 is built from 18 residues. CDR3 residues: CASSLRGSGVGTNEKLFF. CDR3 bases: TGTGCCAGCAGCTTACGGGGAAGCGGTGTTGGAACTAATGAAAAACTGTTTTTT.

Concerning this clone itself: At one of its ends the junction is not consistent with the germline gene, which may arise from a read error. The J gene is TRBJ1-4, the V gene TRBV15; 9 bases line up with TRBD1. The CDR3 covers 15 residues. Germline V gives CDR1 LNHNV, CDR2 YYDKDF (reference sequence). The CDR3 DNA reads TGTGCCACCAGCAGAGATAGGGACAGGGCCCGAAGAAGGAATTTT. Protein sequence: CATSRDRDRARRRNF.

This CDR3 reads CASGLRLLGGHSGSGNTIYF. For the CDR3, the DNA is TGTGCTAGTGGTTTGCGTCTCTTAGGAGGGCATTCTGGCTCTGGAAACACCATATATTTT. The gene calls are TRBV12-5 and TRBJ1-3; D remains ambiguous. The CDR3 totals 20 residues. The V and J ends lost 2 bases and 0 bases respectively, with 23 bases between them. CDR1 LGHNT and CDR2 FRNRAP come from the germline V gene.

V is TRBV12-3 or TRBV12-4 and J is TRBJ1-6, with a weak D call TRBD1 (5 bases). The CDR3 extends over 13 amino acids. Trimming removed 8 bases at V and 9 bases at J, with 14 bases between. The chain's CDR3 is CASHFRGGSPLHF. The DNA for the CDR3 is TGTGCCAGCCACTTTCGGGGGGGTTCACCCCTCCACTTT.

This clone was observed a single time. This rearrangement joins TRBV25-1 to TRBJ1-3; 7 bases fit TRBD1. The CDR3 totals 16 residues. V gave up 8 bases and J gave up 0 bases; unmatched junction bases: 10. Germline CDR1 and CDR2: MGHDK and SYGVNS. The CDR3 sequence is CASFPNRDSSGNTIYF. CDR3 nucleotide sequence: TGTGCCAGCTTTCCGAACCGGGACAGCTCTGGAAACACCATATATTTT.

V usage is TRBV6-2 or TRBV6-3 and J usage is TRBJ2-5; 7 bases match TRBD1. From germline, CDR1 is MNHEY and CDR2 SVGEGT. The CDR3 spans 15 residues. V lost 5 bases and J lost 1; bases outside the gene matches: 7. The CDR3 region has the DNA TGTGCCAGCAGTCATTGGGGACAGCCCCAAGAGACCCAGTACTTC. Amino acids: CASSHWGQPQETQYF.

This chain uses TRBV12-3 or TRBV12-4 with TRBJ2-3; D call uncertain. V dropped 6 bases and J dropped 0 bases, with 7 bases sitting between them. The CDR3 is made up of 13 amino acids. The CDR3 bases are TGTGCCAGCAGCTCCCAGAGCACAGATACGCAGTATTTT. It is translated as CASSSQSTDTQYF.

This chain connects TRBV7-2 to TRBJ1-2, with D maybe TRBD1 (5 bases). CDR1 SGHTA and CDR2 FQGNSA come from the germline V gene. The CDR3 sequence is 13 residues long. The V and J ends lost 6 bases and 2 bases respectively, with 10 bases between them. CDR3 protein: CASSKTGNYGYTF. Here the CDR3 DNA reads TGTGCCAGCAGTAAAACAGGAAACTATGGCTACACCTTC.

The chain uses TRBV7-2 and TRBJ2-3, with TRBD1 matching over 8 bases. Germline lookup yields CDR1 SGHTA and CDR2 FQGNSA. The V and J ends lost 4 bases and 4 bases, in that order; junction bases with no gene match: 4. The CDR3 is 14 residues long. DNA for the CDR3: TGTGCCAGCAGCTACCCGGGACAGGCAGATACGCAGTATTTT. Translated, it gives CASSYPGQADTQYF.

The chain employs TRBV6-6 and TRBJ1-2; 7 nucleotides agree with TRBD1. J lost 9 bases, V lost 0 bases, and 4 bases had no gene match. Germline V gives CDR1 MNHNY, CDR2 SVGAGI (reference sequence). The CDR3 length is 13 residues. CDR3 DNA: TGTGCCAGCAGTTACTCTGCGACAGGGAGCTACACCTTC. Protein product: CASSYSATGSYTF.

V gene TRBV2 combines with J gene TRBJ2-3, with 7 bases fitting TRBD1. Germline V gene sequence: CDR1 SNHLY, CDR2 FYNNEI. The CDR3 length is 14 residues. J gave up 6 bases and V 4 bases, and 7 bases lay outside the gene matches. CDR3: CASSAGQPGDTQYF. CDR3 sequence (DNA): TGTGCCAGCAGTGCGGGACAGCCGGGGGATACGCAGTATTTT.

As DNA, the CDR3 is TGTGCCAGCAGTGAAGCGGGGGCGTCCACAGATACGCAGTATTTT. Protein sequence: CASSEAGASTDTQYF. The rearrangement uses TRBV6-1 and TRBJ2-3, with D perhaps TRBD1 (6 bases). With 0 bases removed from V and 2 bases from J, the gap between germline ends came to 9 bases. CDR1 MNHNS and CDR2 SASEGT come from the germline V gene. There are 15 residues in the CDR3.

The chain joins TRBV2 to TRBJ2-5; tentative D call: TRBD1 (5 bases). CDR1 is SNHLY and CDR2 is FYNNEI in the germline V gene. This CDR3 is 13 amino acids long. V lost 4 bases and J 5 bases, leaving 11 bases between the germline ends. CDR3 protein: CASSAKGAETQYF. The DNA for the CDR3 is TGTGCCAGCAGTGCAAAAGGGGCGGAGACCCAGTACTTC.

In this sample, this clone turned up once. The V and J genes are TRBV11-1 and TRBJ1-5, with 7 bases identical to TRBD1. This CDR3 contains 16 residues. CDR1 SGHAT and CDR2 FQDESV come from the germline V gene (reference sequence). V was pared by 7 bases and J by 4 bases, with 13 bases of the junction left unmatched. The CDR3 protein is CASTMTGRLRNQPQHF. The CDR3 nucleotides read TGTGCCAGCACGATGACAGGGAGGTTAAGGAATCAGCCCCAGCATTTT.

The genes are TRBV6-2 or TRBV6-3 and TRBJ1-5; D unclear. V dropped 0 bases and J dropped 6 bases, with 6 bases sitting between them. The CDR3 runs 13 residues. Looked up from germline, CDR1 is MNHEY and CDR2 is SVGEGT. This chain's CDR3 is CASSYSAGQPQHF. For the CDR3, the DNA is TGTGCCAGCAGTTACTCGGCAGGTCAGCCCCAGCATTTT.

The chain links TRBV6-5 to TRBJ2-7; 9 bases map to TRBD1. This CDR3 comprises 13 residues. Germline V gives CDR1 MNHEY, CDR2 SVGAGI. The V segment lost 6 bases and the J segment 6 bases; nucleotides outside the gene matches: 6. The CDR3 loop is CASSRDRVSEQYF. CDR3 in DNA: TGTGCCAGCAGCCGGGACAGGGTATCCGAGCAGTACTTC.

This clone was seen just once. The chain combines TRBV3-1 (or the pseudogene TRBV3-2) with TRBJ2-3; D is ambiguous. This CDR3 region has 17 residues. Germline V gene lookup returns CDR1 LGHDT and CDR2 YNNKEL (reference sequence). Trimming removed 1 base at V and 2 bases at J, with 16 bases between. CDR3 DNA: TGTGCCAGCAGCCAAGTAGTCACTGCCCGTCTCACAGATACGCAGTATTTT. Translation gives CASSQVVTARLTDTQYF.

V and J are TRBV6-6 and TRBJ1-5; a weak D match, TRBD1 (6 bases). V dropped 7 bases and J dropped 1 base, with 11 bases sitting between them. Germline CDR1 MNHNY, CDR2 SVGAGI (reference sequence). This CDR3 has 14 amino acids. The CDR3 sequence: CASTNRGSNQPQHF. Here the CDR3 DNA reads TGTGCCAGCACTAATAGGGGGAGCAATCAGCCCCAGCATTTT.

The chain uses TRBV6-5 and TRBJ1-1, with a tentative D call TRBD1 (6 bases). CDR1 MNHEY and CDR2 SVGAGI come from the germline V gene. Trimming left V 2 bases short and J 0 bases short, with 10 bases between. The length of the CDR3 is 15 residues. CDR3 coding DNA: TGTGCCAGCAGTTACGACGGACAGCTGAACACTGAAGCTTTCTTT. Translated: CASSYDGQLNTEAFF.

The genes are TRBV7-2 and TRBJ1-5; D perhaps matches TRBD1 (5 bases). With 6 bases removed from V and 3 bases from J, the gap between germline ends came to 9 bases. Germline V gives CDR1 SGHTA, CDR2 FQGNSA. This CDR3 is built from 13 residues. The CDR3 region has the DNA TGTGCCAGCAGAAGACAGTCCAATCAGCCCCAGCATTTT. This sequence encodes CASRRQSNQPQHF.

The rearrangement joins TRBV7-8 to TRBJ1-1; 7 nucleotides agree with TRBD1. The germline gives CDR1 SGHVS, CDR2 FQNEAQ. This CDR3 is 16 amino acids long. After removal of 2 bases from V and 1 base from J, the junction contained 7 bases not matched to a gene. The CDR3 DNA is TGTGCCAGCAGCTTATCGACAGGGTTGGGGAACACTGAAGCTTTCTTT. It encodes CASSLSTGLGNTEAFF.

This rearrangement joins TRBV5-8 to TRBJ1-5; tentative D call: TRBD1 (5 bases). Trimming took 1 base from V and 0 from J, leaving 8 bases between them. Germline V gene data show CDR1 as SGHTS and CDR2 as YDEGEE. CDR3 size: 15 residues. Here the CDR3 reads CASSLRGYSNQPQHF. CDR3 nucleotides: TGTGCCAGCAGCTTGCGGGGGTATAGCAATCAGCCCCAGCATTTT.

J is TRBJ1-1 and V is TRBV19; D possibly corresponds to TRBD1 (6 bases). The length of the CDR3 is 16 residues. CDR1 and CDR2 (germline): LNHDA, SQIVND (reference sequence). The V gene lost 1 base and the J gene lost 1 base, with 13 bases spanning the gap. This CDR3 reads CASSIGPGAGNTEAFF. In DNA, the CDR3 is TGTGCCAGTAGTATAGGCCCAGGGGCCGGGAACACTGAAGCTTTCTTT.